These T cell receptor beta chains were read from a single sample in a study of shared clonotypes between healthy human individuals. Produced via immunoSEQ multiplex PCR; TCRdb's table is partial and in-frame only. The sample has roughly 1 million clones, around 75% seen once; the top ten hold approximately 1.5%. Sample: memory CD4+ T cells sorted from blood. Every receptor here comes from a man between 18 and 29 years old in good health. CDR3s include the opening cysteine and the closing phenylalanine or tryptophan. The D gene is left open where the match is weak. Some rows mark clone size as missing; the rest say once, few, many or name a class of expanded clone.

DNA | CDR3 | J | size | D | V
TGTGCCAGCGGCCCTCTGTCGCACTCCTACAATGAGCAGTTCTTC | CASGPLSHSYNEQFF | TRBJ2-1 | - | - | TRBV7-9
TGCGCCAGCAGCTTGGGGGACAGGGGGATGAACACTGAAGCTTTCTTT | CASSLGDRGMNTEAFF | TRBJ1-1 | - | TRBD1 | TRBV5-1
TGTGCCAGCAGCTTATGGGACAGGGTATCCGGGGAGCTGTTTTTT | CASSLWDRVSGELFF | TRBJ2-2 | once | TRBD1 | TRBV7-2
TGTGCCAGCTCACTTCAGACAGCGGGCCAGGGCACCATATATTTT | CASSLQTAGQGTIYF | TRBJ1-3 | once | - | TRBV18
TGTGCCAGCAGGCTAGCGGGAGGAGAGACCCAGTACTTC | CASRLAGGETQYF | TRBJ2-5 | - | TRBD2 | TRBV2
TGTGCCAGCGCTAGCGCAGGGGAGACCCAGTACTTC | CASASAGETQYF | TRBJ2-5 | - | - | TRBV27
TGCAGCGTTCACGAGACCCTAAAGATAACAGATACGCAGTATTTT | CSVHETLKITDTQYF | TRBJ2-3 | - | - | TRBV29-1
TGCGCCAGCAGCCAGCAGGCAAATCAGCCCCAGCATTTT | CASSQQANQPQHF | TRBJ1-5 | - | - | TRBV4-3
TGTGCCAGCAGTCGTTCCAGGGGGATGAACACTGAAGCTTTCTTT | CASSRSRGMNTEAFF | TRBJ1-1 | - | TRBD1 | TRBV6-5
TGTGCCAGCAGCTTAGATCCAGGGGAGTTGGATGAGCAGTTCTTC | CASSLDPGELDEQFF | TRBJ2-1 | - | - | TRBV7-6
TGTGCCACCAGCAGAGATCCCGCGGGGCAGCCCCAGCATTTT | CATSRDPAGQPQHF | TRBJ1-5 | - | - | TRBV15
TGCGCCAGCAGCTTGGAATTGGGTCGCTACACCTTC | CASSLELGRYTF | TRBJ1-2 | - | - | TRBV5-1
TGTGCCAGCTCACCAACGACGGATTTGGCCTATGGCTACACCTTC | CASSPTTDLAYGYTF | TRBJ1-2 | - | - | TRBV18
TGTGCCAGCAGTTTTAGGGGTTGGAGTGGGGGGCGACAGGGTGGCAATCAGCCCCAGCATTTT | CASSFRGWSGGRQGGNQPQHF | TRBJ1-5 | - | TRBD1 | TRBV28
TGTGCCAGCAGTGAACAGGCCTACGAGCAGTACTTC | CASSEQAYEQYF | TRBJ2-7 | few | - | TRBV2
TGTGCCAGCAGCTTAGTAGCGGGGGGATCCAATGAGCAGTTCTTC | CASSLVAGGSNEQFF | TRBJ2-1 | - | TRBD2 | TRBV7-2
TGTGCCAGCAGCTTAGGCAGGACGGCCTACGAGCAGTACTTC | CASSLGRTAYEQYF | TRBJ2-7 | - | - | TRBV7-9
TGTGCCAGCAGCTTCCCCGCAGGGGCCCAGAACGAGCAGTACTTC | CASSFPAGAQNEQYF | TRBJ2-7 | - | - | TRBV7-8
TGTGCCTGGAGTGCAGTGAATGGGGTCACTGAAGCTTTCTTT | CAWSAVNGVTEAFF | TRBJ1-1 | once | - | TRBV30
TGTGCCAGCACTAGGCCGTTCAATAACGAGCAGTACTTC | CASTRPFNNEQYF | TRBJ2-7 | - | - | TRBV6-1
TGTGCCAGCAGTTACAGGGAGAACTATGGCTACACCTTC | CASSYRENYGYTF | TRBJ1-2 | - | - | TRBV6-5
TGTGCCAGCAGCCTGGGGACAGGGAAGGGGAACCATGGCTACACCTTC | CASSLGTGKGNHGYTF | TRBJ1-2 | many | TRBD1 | TRBV7-8
TGTGCCAGCTCACCCTCTGGACTGGAGCTCTACAATGAGCAGTTCTTC | CASSPSGLELYNEQFF | TRBJ2-1 | - | - | TRBV18
TGTGCCAGCTCACCAAAATCTCCGGGACTAGCGAACGACGAGCAGTACTTC | CASSPKSPGLANDEQYF | TRBJ2-7 | - | TRBD2 | TRBV18
TGCGCCAGCAGCCAAGATAGCCTACAAGAGACCCAGTACTTC | CASSQDSLQETQYF | TRBJ2-5 | - | - | TRBV4-1
TGTGGGGAAGGGTCTTCGTATGGCTACACCTTC | CGEGSSYGYTF | TRBJ1-2 | - | - | TRBV12-5
TGTGCCAGCAGTCCCCATGGGATCGGGGAGCTGTTTTTT | CASSPHGIGELFF | TRBJ2-2 | - | - | TRBV25-1
TGTGCCAGTAGAGCTCGGACAGGGAGCTATGGCTACACCTTC | CASRARTGSYGYTF | TRBJ1-2 | once | TRBD1 | TRBV19
TGTGCCTGGATTGGTTGGGCTGAAGCTTTCTTT | CAWIGWAEAFF | TRBJ1-1 | - | - | TRBV30
TGTGCCAGTAGTATGAAGCCCGGACTGGGATACGAGCAGTACTTC | CASSMKPGLGYEQYF | TRBJ2-7 | - | - | TRBV19
TGTGCCAGCAGTCGGACAGGGCGGGATCAGCCCCAGCATTTT | CASSRTGRDQPQHF | TRBJ1-5 | few | TRBD1 | TRBV6-1
TGTGCCAGCAGCATGACGGCAAGCGGGAGGGCCCCCGGGGAGCTGTTTTTT | CASSMTASGRAPGELFF | TRBJ2-2 | - | - | TRBV21-1
TGCGCCAGCAGTAGCGGGAGCGGGGGCCCAGGAGAGACCCAGTACTTC | CASSSGSGGPGETQYF | TRBJ2-5 | few | TRBD2 | TRBV5-1
TGTGCCAGCAGCCCCACGCCCAGCTATGGCTACACCTTC | CASSPTPSYGYTF | TRBJ1-2 | - | - | TRBV7-8
TGTGCCAGCAGTTACGACAGCGGCACCCTCCACTTT | CASSYDSGTLHF | TRBJ1-6 | - | - | TRBV6-6
TGTGCCAGCAGCCTACTAGGGCGCTGGGATGAGCAGTTCTTC | CASSLLGRWDEQFF | TRBJ2-1 | - | - | TRBV7-9
TGTGCCAGCAGCTTAGGGTGGGGCAGTAGCAATCAGCCCCAGCATTTT | CASSLGWGSSNQPQHF | TRBJ1-5 | once | - | TRBV7-9
TGTGCCAGTAGTCGGGAAGCTCTTCAGCCCCAGCATTTT | CASSREALQPQHF | TRBJ1-5 | - | - | TRBV19
TGTGCCAGCAGCGCGACAGGGACGATGGCCGGGGAGCTGTTTTTT | CASSATGTMAGELFF | TRBJ2-2 | - | TRBD1 | TRBV9
TGCGCCAGCAGCCCCGATTTGGGCGGGAGGGCCACCGGGGAGCTGTTTTTT | CASSPDLGGRATGELFF | TRBJ2-2 | - | TRBD2 | TRBV4-3
TGTGCCAGCAGTAAAGGACTAGCGGGAGGAGGGGAGCAGTTCTTC | CASSKGLAGGGEQFF | TRBJ2-1 | - | TRBD2 | TRBV11-3
TGTGCCAGCAAACAGGCCCCAGGAGCCCTCCACTTT | CASKQAPGALHF | TRBJ1-6 | - | - | TRBV6-6
TGTGCCAGCAGCTCAGACAGGTGGAACTACGAGCAGTACTTC | CASSSDRWNYEQYF | TRBJ2-7 | - | - | TRBV11-1
TGTGCCAGCAGCCTTTCACCCGCAGGACTAGCCTACAATGAGCAGTTCTTC | CASSLSPAGLAYNEQFF | TRBJ2-1 | once | TRBD2 | TRBV11-1
TGTGCCAGCAGTTTTACTAGCGGGCTCTCCCACGAGCAGTACTTC | CASSFTSGLSHEQYF | TRBJ2-7 | - | TRBD2 | TRBV11-1
TGTGCCAGCAGCCCGACTACAGGGACGGAGACTGAAGCTTTCTTT | CASSPTTGTETEAFF | TRBJ1-1 | few | - | TRBV9
TGCGCCAGCAGCTTTGGGACAGCCACTAGCACAGATACGCAGTATTTT | CASSFGTATSTDTQYF | TRBJ2-3 | - | TRBD1 | TRBV5-1
TGTGCCAGCAGCCCACCTCCCGGGACTACGGACAATGAGCAGTTCTTC | CASSPPPGTTDNEQFF | TRBJ2-1 | once | TRBD2 | TRBV9